The source of this T cell receptor beta chain is a study of T cell changes during pregnancy in multiple sclerosis. Germline-derived CDR1 and CDR2 are SEHNR and FQNEAQ (reference sequence). Trimming stripped 5 bases from V and 0 bases from J, with 16 bases between. CDR3 length: 16 amino acids. The repertoire was sequenced with immunoSEQ multiplex PCR; TCRdb's copy has only in-frame clones and lacks some. The sample carries tens of thousands of clones, roughly 93% recorded once. The specimen comprised peripheral blood, sampled after pregnancy. This chain uses TRBV7-9 with TRBJ1-1, with D possibly TRBD1 on 6 matching bases. This TCR derives from a female donor with multiple sclerosis, enrolled in a pregnancy study. The CDR3 DNA reads as TGTGCCAGCAGCCCGCAGGGGACGGCTATGAACACTGAAGCTTTCTTT. Encoded protein: CASSPQGTAMNTEAFF.